This TCR beta chain was obtained from a study of cytomegalovirus exposure and HLA in healthy donors. Study results and limitations: Prior analysis indicated that the majority of TCR beta V segments exhibited productivity approximately 87% or approximately 30% of the time.

The PCR made use of 60 Vbeta and 13 Jbeta primers. Method: immunoSEQ multiplex PCR; TCRdb's copy keeps in-frame clones and lacks some. The table has about 150,000 clones, roughly 85% seen once. This clone occurred once. Its specificity is unknown. With 6 bases clipped from V and 1 base from J, the junction kept 3 bases outside the gene matches. The CDR3 is 14 amino acids. Germline CDR1 is MGHDK and CDR2 is SYGVNS. The sequencing sample was made of PBMCs. The sequence came from a man between 40 and 49 years old in good health and CMV-seronegative. This sequence joins TRBV25-1 and TRBJ2-1, with 7 positions matching TRBD1. Here the CDR3 reads CASRPTGSYNEQFF. The CDR3 bases are TGTGCCAGCAGACCGACAGGGTCCTACAATGAGCAGTTCTTC.